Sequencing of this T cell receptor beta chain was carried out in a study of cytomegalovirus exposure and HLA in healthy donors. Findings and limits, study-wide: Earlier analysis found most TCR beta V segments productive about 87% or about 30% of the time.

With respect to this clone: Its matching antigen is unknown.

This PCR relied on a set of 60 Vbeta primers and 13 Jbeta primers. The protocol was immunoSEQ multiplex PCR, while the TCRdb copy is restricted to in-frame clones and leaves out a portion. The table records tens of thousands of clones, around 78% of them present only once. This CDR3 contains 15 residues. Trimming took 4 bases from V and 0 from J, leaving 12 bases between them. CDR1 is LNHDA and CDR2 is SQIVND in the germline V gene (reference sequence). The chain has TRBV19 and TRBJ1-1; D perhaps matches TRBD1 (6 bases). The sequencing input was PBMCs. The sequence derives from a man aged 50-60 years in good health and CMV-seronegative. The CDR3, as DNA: TGTGCCAGTAGTACCTCAGGGGTTTTGAACACTGAAGCTTTCTTT. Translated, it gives CASSTSGVLNTEAFF.